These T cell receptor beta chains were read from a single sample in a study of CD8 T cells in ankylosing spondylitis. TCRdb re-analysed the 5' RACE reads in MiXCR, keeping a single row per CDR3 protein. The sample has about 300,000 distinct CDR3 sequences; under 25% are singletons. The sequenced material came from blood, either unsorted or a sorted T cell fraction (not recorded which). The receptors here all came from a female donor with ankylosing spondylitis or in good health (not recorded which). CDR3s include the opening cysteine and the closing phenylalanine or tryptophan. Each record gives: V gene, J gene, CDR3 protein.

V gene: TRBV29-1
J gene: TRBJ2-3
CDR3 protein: CSVDPTASYFTDTQYF

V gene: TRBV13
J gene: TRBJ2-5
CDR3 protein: CASSLKFRGSQETQYF

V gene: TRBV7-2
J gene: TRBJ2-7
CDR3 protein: CASSWAGYEQYF

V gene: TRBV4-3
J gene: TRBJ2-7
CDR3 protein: CASSSHRGPYEQYF

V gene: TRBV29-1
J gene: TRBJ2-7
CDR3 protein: CSVGSRRYEQYF

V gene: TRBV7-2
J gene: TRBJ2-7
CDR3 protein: CASSLAGLAGEAQYF

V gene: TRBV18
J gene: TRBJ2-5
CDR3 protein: CASSPRSGQETQYF

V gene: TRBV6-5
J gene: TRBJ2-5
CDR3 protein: CASSYLDRETQYF

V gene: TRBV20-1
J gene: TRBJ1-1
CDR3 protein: CSARPDLGAGEAFF

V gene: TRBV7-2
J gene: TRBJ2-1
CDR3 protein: CASSPWIYNEQFF

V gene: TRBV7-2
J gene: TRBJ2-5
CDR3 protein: CASSLVAGGAQETQYF

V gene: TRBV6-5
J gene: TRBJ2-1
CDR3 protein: CASSYSTGAFYNEQFF

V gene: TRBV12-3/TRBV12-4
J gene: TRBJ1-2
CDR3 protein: CASSPSVNYGYTF

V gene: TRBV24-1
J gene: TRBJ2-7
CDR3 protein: CATLQGLPYEQYF

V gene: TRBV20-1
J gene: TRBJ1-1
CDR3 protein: CSASDTEAFF